This TCR beta chain stems from a study of human T cells and chemical hapten exposure. Findings and caveats of the study: The donors suffered from alopecia, so their immune response may not match that of healthy people. Expanded TCRs produced significantly more large CDR3 similarity clusters than controls did.

Time point specified: pre-sensitization, week 0. Treatment noted: therapeutic diphenylcyclopropenone sensitization with weekly scalp DPC. At patch-test visits, sampling came before the patch test. From the RACE reads, TCRdb called clonotypes with MiXCR, one entry per CDR3 protein. The sample carries fewer than 350,000 distinct CDR3 sequences, roughly 7.4% recorded once. In this sample, this clonotype turned up a few times. No antigen is known for it. The input for sequencing was whole blood, taken in connection with sensitization to the hapten diphenylcyclopropenone (DPC). The sequence was collected from a man between 18 and 35 years old with alopecia areata. Some clones in this sample may be carry-over from other donors' samples.

The CDR3 region is CASSQRLGLGHEQFF. The CDR3 nucleotides read TGCGCCAGCAGCCAAAGATTAGGCCTCGGTCATGAGCAGTTCTTC. The genes are TRBV4-3 and TRBJ2-1; D is unclear. The CDR3 is made up of 15 amino acids. CDR1 is LGHNA, CDR2 YSLEER, per germline. V was shortened by 2 bases and J by 8 bases, with 16 bases between the two germline ends.